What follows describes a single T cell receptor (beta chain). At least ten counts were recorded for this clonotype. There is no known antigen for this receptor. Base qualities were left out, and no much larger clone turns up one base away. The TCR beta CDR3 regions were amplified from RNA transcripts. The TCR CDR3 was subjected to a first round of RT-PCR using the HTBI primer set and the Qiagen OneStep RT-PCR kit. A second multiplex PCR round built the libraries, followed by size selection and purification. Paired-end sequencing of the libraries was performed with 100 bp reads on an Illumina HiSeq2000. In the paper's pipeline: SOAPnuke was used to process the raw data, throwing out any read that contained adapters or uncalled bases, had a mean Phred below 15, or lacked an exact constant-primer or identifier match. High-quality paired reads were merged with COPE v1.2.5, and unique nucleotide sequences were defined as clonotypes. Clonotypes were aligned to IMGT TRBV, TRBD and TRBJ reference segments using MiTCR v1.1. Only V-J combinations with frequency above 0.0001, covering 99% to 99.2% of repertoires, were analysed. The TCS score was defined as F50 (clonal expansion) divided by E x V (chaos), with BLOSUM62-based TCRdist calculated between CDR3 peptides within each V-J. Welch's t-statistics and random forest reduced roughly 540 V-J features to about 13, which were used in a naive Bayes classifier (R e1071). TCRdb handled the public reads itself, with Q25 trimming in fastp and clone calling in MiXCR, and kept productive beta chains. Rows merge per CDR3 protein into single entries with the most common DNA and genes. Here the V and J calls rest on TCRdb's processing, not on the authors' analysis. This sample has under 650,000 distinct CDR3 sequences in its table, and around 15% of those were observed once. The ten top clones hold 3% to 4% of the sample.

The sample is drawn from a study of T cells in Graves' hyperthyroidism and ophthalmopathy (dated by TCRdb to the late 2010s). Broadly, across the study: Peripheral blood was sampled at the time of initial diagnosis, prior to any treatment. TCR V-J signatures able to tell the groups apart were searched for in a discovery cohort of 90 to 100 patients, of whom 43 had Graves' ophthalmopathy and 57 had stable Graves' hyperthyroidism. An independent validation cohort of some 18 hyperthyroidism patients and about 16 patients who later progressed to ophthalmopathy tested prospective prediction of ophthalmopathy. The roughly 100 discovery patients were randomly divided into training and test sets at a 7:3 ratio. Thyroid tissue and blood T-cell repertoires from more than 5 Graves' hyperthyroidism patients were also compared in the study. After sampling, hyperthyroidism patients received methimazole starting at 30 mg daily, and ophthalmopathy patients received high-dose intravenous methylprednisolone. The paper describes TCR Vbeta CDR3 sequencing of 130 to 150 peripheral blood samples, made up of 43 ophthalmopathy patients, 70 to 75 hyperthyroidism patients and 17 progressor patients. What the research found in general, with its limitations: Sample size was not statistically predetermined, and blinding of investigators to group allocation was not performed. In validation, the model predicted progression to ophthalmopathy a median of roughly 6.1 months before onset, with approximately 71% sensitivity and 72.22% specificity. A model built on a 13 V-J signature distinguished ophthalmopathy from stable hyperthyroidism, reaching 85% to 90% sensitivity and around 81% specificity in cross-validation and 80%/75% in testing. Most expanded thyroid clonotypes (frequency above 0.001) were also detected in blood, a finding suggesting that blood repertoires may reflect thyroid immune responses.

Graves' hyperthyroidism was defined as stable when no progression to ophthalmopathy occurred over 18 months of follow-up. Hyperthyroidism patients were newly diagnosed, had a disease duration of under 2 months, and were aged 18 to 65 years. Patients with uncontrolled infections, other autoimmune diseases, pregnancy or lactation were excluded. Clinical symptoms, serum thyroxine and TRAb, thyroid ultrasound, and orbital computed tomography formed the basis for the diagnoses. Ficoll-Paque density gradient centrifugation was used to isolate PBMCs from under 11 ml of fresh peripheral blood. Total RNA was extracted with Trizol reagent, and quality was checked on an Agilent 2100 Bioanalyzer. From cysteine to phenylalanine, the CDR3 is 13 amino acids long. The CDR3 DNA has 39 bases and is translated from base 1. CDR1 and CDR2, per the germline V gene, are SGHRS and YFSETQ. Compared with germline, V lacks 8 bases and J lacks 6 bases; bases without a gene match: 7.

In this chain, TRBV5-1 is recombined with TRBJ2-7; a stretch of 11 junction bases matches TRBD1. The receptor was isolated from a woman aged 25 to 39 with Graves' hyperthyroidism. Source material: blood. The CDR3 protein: CASSGQGAFEQYF. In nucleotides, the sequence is TGCGCCAGTTCAGGACAGGGGGCATTCGAGCAGTACTTC.